These T cell receptor beta chains were read from a single sample in a study of cytotoxic CD8 clonotypes in ibrutinib-treated CLL. Produced via immunoSEQ multiplex PCR; TCRdb's table is partial and in-frame only. Of about 80,000 clones in the sample, around 79% are singletons; the top ten hold 4% to 5.5%. Sample: PBMCs, taken after 12 months of ibrutinib treatment. These receptors were collected from a human donor with chronic lymphocytic leukemia. The CDR3 runs from the conserved cysteine through the conserved F or W. Each record gives: J gene, D gene, V gene, clone size, CDR3 protein, CDR3 DNA. The D gene is left open where the match is weak. Rows may omit the clone size; those that give it use once, few, many or a size class.

j_gene: TRBJ2-3; d_gene: -; v_gene: TRBV9; abundance: -; CDR3aa: CASSRRHREVSTDTQYF; CDR3nt: TGTGCCAGCAGCCGTAGGCACAGGGAGGTGAGTACAGATACGCAGTATTTT
j_gene: TRBJ2-7; d_gene: -; v_gene: TRBV9; abundance: once; CDR3aa: CASSVVGGHEQYF; CDR3nt: TGTGCCAGCAGCGTAGTTGGGGGGCACGAGCAGTACTTC
j_gene: TRBJ1-2; d_gene: TRBD1; v_gene: TRBV5-1; abundance: -; CDR3aa: CASRPGQGPYTF; CDR3nt: TGCGCCAGCCGCCCGGGACAGGGACCCTACACCTTC
j_gene: TRBJ2-3; d_gene: TRBD1; v_gene: TRBV19; abundance: -; CDR3aa: CASSIRQGSDTQYF; CDR3nt: TGTGCCAGTAGTATCAGACAGGGTTCAGATACGCAGTATTTT
j_gene: TRBJ1-3; d_gene: -; v_gene: TRBV7-9; abundance: -; CDR3aa: CASSLVGDSGNTIYF; CDR3nt: TGTGCCAGCAGCCTCGTGGGTGACTCTGGAAACACCATATATTTT
j_gene: TRBJ2-5; d_gene: TRBD1; v_gene: TRBV19; abundance: few; CDR3aa: CASSTGQGETQYF; CDR3nt: TGTGCCAGTAGTACCGGACAGGGAGAGACCCAGTACTTC
j_gene: TRBJ1-4; d_gene: -; v_gene: TRBV6-5; abundance: -; CDR3aa: CASSYRPANEKLFF; CDR3nt: TGTGCCAGCAGTTACAGGCCAGCTAATGAAAAACTGTTTTTT
j_gene: TRBJ2-1; d_gene: -; v_gene: TRBV7-9; abundance: few; CDR3aa: CASGGGWHEQFF; CDR3nt: TGTGCCAGCGGTGGGGGGTGGCATGAGCAGTTCTTC
j_gene: TRBJ1-5; d_gene: -; v_gene: TRBV7-9; abundance: -; CDR3aa: CASSLVGGNQPQHF; CDR3nt: TGTGCCAGCAGCTTAGTCGGGGGCAATCAGCCCCAGCATTTT
j_gene: TRBJ1-1; d_gene: -; v_gene: TRBV5-6; abundance: -; CDR3aa: CASSLRPNTEAFF; CDR3nt: TGTGCCAGCAGCTTGAGACCGAACACTGAAGCTTTCTTT
j_gene: TRBJ2-2; d_gene: -; v_gene: TRBV5-6; abundance: -; CDR3aa: CASSLGQGIGELFF; CDR3nt: TGTGCCAGCAGCTTGGGGCAGGGTATCGGGGAGCTGTTTTTT
j_gene: TRBJ2-2; d_gene: TRBD2; v_gene: TRBV28; abundance: -; CDR3aa: CASSLPAGGRATGELFF; CDR3nt: TGTGCCAGCAGTTTACCCGCCGGCGGGAGGGCCACCGGGGAGCTGTTTTTT
j_gene: TRBJ1-2; d_gene: -; v_gene: TRBV2; abundance: many; CDR3aa: CASSEQGPYGYTF; CDR3nt: TGTGCCAGCAGTGAACAGGGCCCCTATGGCTACACCTTC
j_gene: TRBJ2-3; d_gene: -; v_gene: TRBV2; abundance: -; CDR3aa: CASSALEDTQYF; CDR3nt: TGTGCCAGCAGTGCCCTTGAGGATACGCAGTATTTT
j_gene: TRBJ2-2; d_gene: TRBD2; v_gene: TRBV7-3; abundance: -; CDR3aa: CASSSRGGTTGNTGELFF; CDR3nt: TGTGCCAGCAGCTCCCGGGGAGGGACCACAGGGAACACCGGGGAGCTGTTTTTT
j_gene: TRBJ2-1; d_gene: TRBD2; v_gene: TRBV7-3; abundance: -; CDR3aa: CASSLTGPAGGPNEQFF; CDR3nt: TGTGCCAGCAGCTTAACAGGGCCAGCGGGGGGACCCAATGAGCAGTTCTTC
j_gene: TRBJ1-3; d_gene: -; v_gene: TRBV6-6; abundance: -; CDR3aa: CASTEGRWISGNTIYF; CDR3nt: TGTGCCAGCACAGAAGGACGGTGGATCTCTGGAAACACCATATATTTT
j_gene: TRBJ2-7; d_gene: -; v_gene: TRBV5-6; abundance: -; CDR3aa: CASSLGGFQTYEQYF; CDR3nt: TGTGCCAGCAGCTTGGGGGGATTCCAGACCTACGAGCAGTACTTC
j_gene: TRBJ2-1; d_gene: TRBD2; v_gene: TRBV7-3; abundance: -; CDR3aa: CASSPQAGGEQFF; CDR3nt: TGTGCCAGCAGCCCTCAAGCGGGAGGGGAGCAGTTCTTC
j_gene: TRBJ1-4; d_gene: TRBD1; v_gene: TRBV28; abundance: -; CDR3aa: CASSGLGQDNEKLFF; CDR3nt: TGTGCCAGCAGCGGACTGGGACAGGACAATGAAAAACTGTTTTTT
j_gene: TRBJ2-3; d_gene: -; v_gene: TRBV6-6; abundance: -; CDR3aa: CASSLTPDTQYF; CDR3nt: TGTGCCAGCAGCCTCACTCCGGATACGCAGTATTTT
j_gene: TRBJ2-1; d_gene: -; v_gene: TRBV28; abundance: -; CDR3aa: CASSSRGRYNEQFF; CDR3nt: TGTGCCAGCAGTAGCAGGGGCCGCTACAATGAGCAGTTCTTC
j_gene: TRBJ2-7; d_gene: -; v_gene: TRBV5-5; abundance: -; CDR3aa: CASSLEGTKYEQYF; CDR3nt: TGTGCCAGCAGCCTGGAGGGGACAAAGTACGAGCAGTACTTC
j_gene: TRBJ2-5; d_gene: -; v_gene: TRBV10-3; abundance: -; CDR3aa: CATQATRETQYF; CDR3nt: TGTGCCACCCAGGCCACCCGGGAGACCCAGTACTTC
j_gene: TRBJ2-2; d_gene: -; v_gene: TRBV7-9; abundance: -; CDR3aa: CASSKRHGRPKNTGELFF; CDR3nt: TGTGCCAGCAGCAAGCGACATGGACGGCCAAAGAACACCGGGGAGCTGTTTTTT
j_gene: TRBJ2-7; d_gene: -; v_gene: TRBV6-1; abundance: -; CDR3aa: CASSELGYEQYF; CDR3nt: TGTGCCAGCAGTGAGTTGGGGTACGAGCAGTACTTC
j_gene: TRBJ2-7; d_gene: -; v_gene: TRBV7-9; abundance: many; CDR3aa: CASSLIHYEQYF; CDR3nt: TGTGCCAGCAGCTTAATCCACTACGAGCAGTACTTC
j_gene: TRBJ2-1; d_gene: TRBD2; v_gene: TRBV27; abundance: -; CDR3aa: CASRRGTRDEQFF; CDR3nt: TGTGCCAGCAGACGGGGGACTAGGGATGAGCAGTTCTTC
j_gene: TRBJ1-5; d_gene: -; v_gene: TRBV18; abundance: -; CDR3aa: CASSPGYSNQPQHF; CDR3nt: TGTGCCAGCTCACCCGGCTATAGCAATCAGCCCCAGCATTTT
j_gene: TRBJ2-1; d_gene: -; v_gene: TRBV19; abundance: -; CDR3aa: CATGRTNSYNEQFF; CDR3nt: TGTGCCACCGGACGGACTAACTCCTACAATGAGCAGTTCTTC
j_gene: TRBJ2-5; d_gene: TRBD1; v_gene: TRBV10-3; abundance: -; CDR3aa: CAIRTGAPGETQYF; CDR3nt: TGTGCCATCAGAACAGGGGCCCCAGGGGAGACCCAGTACTTC
j_gene: TRBJ2-5; d_gene: -; v_gene: TRBV6-5; abundance: -; CDR3aa: CASSYGPFGTQYF; CDR3nt: TGTGCCAGCAGTTACGGGCCGTTCGGGACCCAGTACTTC
j_gene: TRBJ1-2; d_gene: -; v_gene: TRBV18; abundance: many; CDR3aa: CASSESGLGYTF; CDR3nt: TGTGCCAGCTCCGAATCGGGGCTTGGCTACACCTTC